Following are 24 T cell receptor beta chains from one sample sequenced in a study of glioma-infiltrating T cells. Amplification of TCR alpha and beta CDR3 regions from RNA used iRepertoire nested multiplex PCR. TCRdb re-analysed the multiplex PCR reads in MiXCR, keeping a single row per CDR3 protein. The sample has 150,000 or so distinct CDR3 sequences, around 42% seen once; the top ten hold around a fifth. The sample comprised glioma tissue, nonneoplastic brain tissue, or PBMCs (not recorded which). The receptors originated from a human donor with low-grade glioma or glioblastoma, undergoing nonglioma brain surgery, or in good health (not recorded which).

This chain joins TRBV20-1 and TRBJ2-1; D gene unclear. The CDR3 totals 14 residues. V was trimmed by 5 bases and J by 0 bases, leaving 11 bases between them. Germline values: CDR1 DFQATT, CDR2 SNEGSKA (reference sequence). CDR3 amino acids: CSAGSVSSYNEQFF. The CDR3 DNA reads TGCAGTGCTGGGTCCGTGAGCTCCTACAATGAGCAGTTCTTC.

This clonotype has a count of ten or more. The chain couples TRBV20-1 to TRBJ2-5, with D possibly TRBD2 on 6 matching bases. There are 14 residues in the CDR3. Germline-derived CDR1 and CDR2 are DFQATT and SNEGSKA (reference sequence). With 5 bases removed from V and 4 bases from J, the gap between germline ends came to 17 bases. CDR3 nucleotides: TGCAGTGCTGGCCTCGGGGGAAGTACAGAGACCCAGTACTTC. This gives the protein CSAGLGGSTETQYF.

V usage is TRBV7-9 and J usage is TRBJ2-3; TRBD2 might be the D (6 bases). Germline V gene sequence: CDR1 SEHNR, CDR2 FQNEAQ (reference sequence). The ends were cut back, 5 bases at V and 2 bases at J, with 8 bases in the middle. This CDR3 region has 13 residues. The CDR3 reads CASSRRDTDTQYF. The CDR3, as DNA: TGTGCCAGCAGCAGGCGGGACACAGATACGCAGTATTTT.

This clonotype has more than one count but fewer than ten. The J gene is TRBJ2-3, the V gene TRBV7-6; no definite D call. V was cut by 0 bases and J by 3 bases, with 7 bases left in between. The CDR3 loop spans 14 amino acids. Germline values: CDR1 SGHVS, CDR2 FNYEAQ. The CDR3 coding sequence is TGTGCCAGCAGCTTAGCGGGTTTGACAGATACGCAGTATTTT. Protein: CASSLAGLTDTQYF.

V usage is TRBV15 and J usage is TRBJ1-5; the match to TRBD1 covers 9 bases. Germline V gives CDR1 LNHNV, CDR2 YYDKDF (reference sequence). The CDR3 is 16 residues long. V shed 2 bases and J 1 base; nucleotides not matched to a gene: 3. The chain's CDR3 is CATSRIGQGSNQPQHF. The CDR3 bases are TGTGCCACCAGCAGAATTGGACAGGGGAGCAATCAGCCCCAGCATTTT.

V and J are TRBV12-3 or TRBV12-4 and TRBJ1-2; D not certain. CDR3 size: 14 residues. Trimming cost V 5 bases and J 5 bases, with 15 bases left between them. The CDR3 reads CASSLPQQTYGYTF. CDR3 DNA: TGTGCCAGCAGTCTCCCACAACAAACTTATGGCTACACCTTC.

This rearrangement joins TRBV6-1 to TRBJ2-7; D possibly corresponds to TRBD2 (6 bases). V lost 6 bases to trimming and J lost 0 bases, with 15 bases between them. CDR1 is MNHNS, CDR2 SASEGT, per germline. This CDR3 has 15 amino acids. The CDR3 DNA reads TGTGCCAGCAGGAACCGGGAGACCAGCTCCTACGAGCAGTACTTC. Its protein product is CASRNRETSSYEQYF.

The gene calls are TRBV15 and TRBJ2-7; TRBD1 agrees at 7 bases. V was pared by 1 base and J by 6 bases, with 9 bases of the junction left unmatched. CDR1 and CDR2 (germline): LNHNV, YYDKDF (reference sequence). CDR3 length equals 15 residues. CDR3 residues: CATSRGDSDAPEQYF. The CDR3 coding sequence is TGTGCCACCAGCAGAGGGGACAGCGATGCCCCCGAGCAGTACTTC.

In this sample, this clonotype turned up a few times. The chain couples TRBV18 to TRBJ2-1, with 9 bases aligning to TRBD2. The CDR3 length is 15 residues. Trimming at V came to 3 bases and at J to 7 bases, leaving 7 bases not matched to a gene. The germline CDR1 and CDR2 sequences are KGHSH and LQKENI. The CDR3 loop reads CASSPGSGRSNEQFF. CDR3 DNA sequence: TGTGCCAGCTCACCCGGTAGCGGGAGATCAAATGAGCAGTTCTTC.

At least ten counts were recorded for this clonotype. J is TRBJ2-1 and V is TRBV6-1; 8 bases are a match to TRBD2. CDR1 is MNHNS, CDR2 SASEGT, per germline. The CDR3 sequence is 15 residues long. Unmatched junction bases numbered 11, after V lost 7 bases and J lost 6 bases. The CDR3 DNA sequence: TGTGCCAGCACCGTCCTGAGCGGGGGATTCAATGAGCAGTTCTTC. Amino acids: CASTVLSGGFNEQFF.

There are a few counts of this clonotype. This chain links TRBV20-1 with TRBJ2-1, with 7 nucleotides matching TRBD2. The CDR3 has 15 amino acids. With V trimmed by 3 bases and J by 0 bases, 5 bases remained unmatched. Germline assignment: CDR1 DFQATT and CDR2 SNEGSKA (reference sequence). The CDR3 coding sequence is TGCAGTGCTAGGGGGGGGACGAGCTCCTACAATGAGCAGTTCTTC. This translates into CSARGGTSSYNEQFF.

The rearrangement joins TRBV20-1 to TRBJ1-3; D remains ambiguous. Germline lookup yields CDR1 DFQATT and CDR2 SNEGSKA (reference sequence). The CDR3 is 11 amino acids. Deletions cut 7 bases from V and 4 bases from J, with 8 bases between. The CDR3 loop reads CSGGLGNTIYF. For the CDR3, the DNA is TGCAGTGGAGGCCTGGGAAACACCATATATTTT.

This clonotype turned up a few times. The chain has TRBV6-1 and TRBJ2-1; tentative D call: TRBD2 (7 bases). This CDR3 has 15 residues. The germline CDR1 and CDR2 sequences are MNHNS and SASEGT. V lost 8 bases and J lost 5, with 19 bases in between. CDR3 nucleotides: TGTGCCAGCTCCAGAAGGGGGGGGGCCAACAATGAGCAGTTCTTC. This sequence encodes CASSRRGGANNEQFF.

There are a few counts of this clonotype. The CDR3 DNA sequence: TGCGCCAGCAGCCAAGGACGTCTGGCACCCGGAGATACGCAGTATTTT. This codes for CASSQGRLAPGDTQYF. This sequence joins TRBV4-1 and TRBJ2-3; D not certain. Germline values: CDR1 MGHRA, CDR2 YSYEKL. The CDR3 sequence is 16 residues long. Trimming shortened V by 1 base and J by 5 bases, and 16 bases separated the two germline ends.

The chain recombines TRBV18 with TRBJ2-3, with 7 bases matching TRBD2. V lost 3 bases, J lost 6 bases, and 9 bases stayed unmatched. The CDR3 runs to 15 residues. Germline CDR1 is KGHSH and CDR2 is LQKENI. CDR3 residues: CASSPLGRGMDTQYF. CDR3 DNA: TGTGCCAGCTCACCCCTTGGGCGGGGGATGGATACGCAGTATTTT.

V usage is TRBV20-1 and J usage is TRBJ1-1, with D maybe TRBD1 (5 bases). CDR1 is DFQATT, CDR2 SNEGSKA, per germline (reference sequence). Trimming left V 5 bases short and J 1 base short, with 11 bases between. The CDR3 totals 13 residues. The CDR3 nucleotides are TGCAGTGCTTTGGACACTGCGAACACTGAAGCTTTCTTT. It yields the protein CSALDTANTEAFF.

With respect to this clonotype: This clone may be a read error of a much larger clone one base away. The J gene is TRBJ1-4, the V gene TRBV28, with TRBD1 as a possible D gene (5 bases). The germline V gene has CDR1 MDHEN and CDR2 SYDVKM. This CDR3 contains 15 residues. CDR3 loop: CASSKGSRLYEELFF. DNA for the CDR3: TGTGCCAGCAGTAAGGGGTCACGGTTGTATGAAGAACTGTTTTTT.

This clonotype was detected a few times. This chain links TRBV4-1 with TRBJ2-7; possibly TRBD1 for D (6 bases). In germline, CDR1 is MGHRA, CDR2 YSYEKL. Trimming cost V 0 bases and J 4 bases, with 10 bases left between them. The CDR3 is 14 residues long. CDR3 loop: CASSQDRGGYEQYF. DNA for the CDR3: TGCGCCAGCAGCCAAGATAGAGGGGGATACGAGCAGTACTTC.

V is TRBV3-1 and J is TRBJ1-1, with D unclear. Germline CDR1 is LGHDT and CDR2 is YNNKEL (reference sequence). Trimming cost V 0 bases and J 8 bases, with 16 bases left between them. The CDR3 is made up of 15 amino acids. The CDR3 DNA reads TGTGCCAGCAGCCAAGATCGAGGCACCTCGGCGGAAGCTTTCTTT. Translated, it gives CASSQDRGTSAEAFF.

The CDR3 DNA sequence: TGTGCCAGTAGTATAGATCTCTGGAATCAGCCCCAGCATTTT. This sequence encodes CASSIDLWNQPQHF. V usage is TRBV19 and J usage is TRBJ1-5; unclear D gene. The V gene's germline CDR1 is LNHDA and CDR2 SQIVND (reference sequence). V lost 0 bases and J 4 bases, leaving 7 bases between the germline ends. CDR3 length equals 14 residues.

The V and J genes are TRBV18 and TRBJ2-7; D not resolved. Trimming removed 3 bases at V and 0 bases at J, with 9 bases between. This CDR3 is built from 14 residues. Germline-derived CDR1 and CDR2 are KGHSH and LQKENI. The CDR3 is CASSPRQASYEQYF. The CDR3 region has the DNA TGTGCCAGCTCACCGCGCCAGGCCTCCTACGAGCAGTACTTC.

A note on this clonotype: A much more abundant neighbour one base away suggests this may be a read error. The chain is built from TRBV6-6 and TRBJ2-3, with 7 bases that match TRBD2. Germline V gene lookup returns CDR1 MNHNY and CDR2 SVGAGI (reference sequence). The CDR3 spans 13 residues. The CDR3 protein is CASEERGTDKQYF. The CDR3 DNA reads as TGTGCCAGCGAAGAGCGGGGCACAGATAAGCAGTATTTT.

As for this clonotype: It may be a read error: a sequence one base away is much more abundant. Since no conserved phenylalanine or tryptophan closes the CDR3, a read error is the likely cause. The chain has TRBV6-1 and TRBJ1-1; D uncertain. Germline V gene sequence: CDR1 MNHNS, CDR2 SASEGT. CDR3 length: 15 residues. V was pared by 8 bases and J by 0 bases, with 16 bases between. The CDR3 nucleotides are TGTGCCAGCGTGCGAGTGGGCAGACTGAACACTGAAGCTTTCCTT. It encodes CASVRVGRLNTEAFL.

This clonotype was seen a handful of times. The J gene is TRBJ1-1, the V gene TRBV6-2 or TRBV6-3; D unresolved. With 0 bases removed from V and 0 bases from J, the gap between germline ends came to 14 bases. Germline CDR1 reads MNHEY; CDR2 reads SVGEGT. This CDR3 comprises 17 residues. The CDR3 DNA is TGTGCCAGCAGTTACTCGGGTCAGCGCTCCATGAACACTGAAGCTTTCTTT. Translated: CASSYSGQRSMNTEAFF.